This TCR beta chain was recorded in a study of regulatory T cells in long-lasting Graves disease. Relying on iRepertoire HTBI primers and Arm-PCR of CDR3 regions, the team built TCR beta libraries. TCRdb processed the multiplex PCR reads anew with MiXCR; each CDR3 protein has one entry. This table has 530,000 or so distinct CDR3 sequences, 13% appearing once. The CDR3 length is 11 residues. Germline V gene data show CDR1 as DFQATT and CDR2 as SNEGSKA (reference sequence). V was cut by 0 bases and J by 11 bases, with 10 bases left in between. Described time point: newly diagnosed GD, antithyroid drugs for less than 3 months. After RNA was extracted from PBMCs, the TCR library was made from it. These data also formed part of another study, on T cells in Graves' hyperthyroidism and ophthalmopathy.

The chain recombines TRBV20-1 with TRBJ1-1; D uncertain. This sample comprised peripheral blood mononuclear cells (PBMCs), obtained at new diagnosis, from a patient treated with antithyroid drugs. The receptor's source is a man aged 30 to 39 with Graves disease. The CDR3 DNA is TGCAGTGCTAGAGACGGGCAGATCGCTTTCTTT. It codes for CSARDGQIAFF.